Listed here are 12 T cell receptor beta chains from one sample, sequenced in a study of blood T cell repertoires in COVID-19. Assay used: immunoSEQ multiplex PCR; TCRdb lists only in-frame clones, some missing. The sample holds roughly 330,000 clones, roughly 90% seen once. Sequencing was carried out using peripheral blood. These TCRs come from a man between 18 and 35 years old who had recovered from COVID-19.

CDR3 residues: CASSPAREGRETQYF. Here the CDR3 DNA reads TGCGCCAGCAGCCCTGCGAGGGAGGGCCGAGAGACCCAGTACTTC. The V and J genes are TRBV4-1 and TRBJ2-5; the match to TRBD2 covers 7 bases. Looked up from germline, CDR1 is MGHRA and CDR2 is YSYEKL. CDR3 size: 15 residues. With V trimmed by 4 bases and J by 4 bases, 9 bases remained unmatched.

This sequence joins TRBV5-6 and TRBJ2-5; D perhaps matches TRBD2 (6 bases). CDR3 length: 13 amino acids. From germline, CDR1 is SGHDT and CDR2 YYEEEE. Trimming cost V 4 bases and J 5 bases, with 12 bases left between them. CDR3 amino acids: CASSQGTSETQYF. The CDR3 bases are TGTGCCAGCAGCCAAGGGACTTCTGAGACCCAGTACTTC. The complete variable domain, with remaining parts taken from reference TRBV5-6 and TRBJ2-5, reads DAGVTQSPTHLIKTRGQQVTLRCSPKSGHDTVSWYQQALGQGPQFIFQYYEEEERQRGNFPDRFSGHQFPNYSSELNVNALLLGDSALYLCASSQGTSETQYFGPGTRLLVL.

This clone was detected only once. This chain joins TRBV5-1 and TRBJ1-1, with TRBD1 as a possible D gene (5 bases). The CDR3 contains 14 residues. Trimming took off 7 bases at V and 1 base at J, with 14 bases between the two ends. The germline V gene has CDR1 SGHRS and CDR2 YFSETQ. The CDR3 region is CASVGEETNTEAFF. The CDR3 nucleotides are TGCGCCAGCGTGGGGGAGGAGACGAACACTGAAGCTTTCTTT. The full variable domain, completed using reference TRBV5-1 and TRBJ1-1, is KAGVTQTPRYLIKTRGQQVTLSCSPISGHRSVSWYQQTPGQGLQFLFEYFSETQRNKGNFPGRFSGRQFSNSRSEMNVSTLELGDSALYLCASVGEETNTEAFFGQGTRLTVV.

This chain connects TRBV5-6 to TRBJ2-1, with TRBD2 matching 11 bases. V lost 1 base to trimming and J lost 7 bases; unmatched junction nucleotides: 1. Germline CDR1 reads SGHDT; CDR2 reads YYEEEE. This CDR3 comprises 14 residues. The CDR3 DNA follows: TGTGCCAGCAGCTTGTTAGCGGGGGGGAATGAGCAGTTCTTC. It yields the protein CASSLLAGGNEQFF.

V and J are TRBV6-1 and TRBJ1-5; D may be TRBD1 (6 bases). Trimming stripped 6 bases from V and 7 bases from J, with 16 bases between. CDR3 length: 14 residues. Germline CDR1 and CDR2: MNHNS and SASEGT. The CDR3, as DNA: TGTGCCAGCAGGCTACCACCCCAGGGGCAGCCCCAGCATTTT. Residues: CASRLPPQGQPQHF.

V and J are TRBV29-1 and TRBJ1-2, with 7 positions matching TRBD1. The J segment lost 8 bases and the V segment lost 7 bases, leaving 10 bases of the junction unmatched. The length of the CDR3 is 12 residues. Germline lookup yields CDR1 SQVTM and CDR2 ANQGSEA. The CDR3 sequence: CSGVEGAWGYTF. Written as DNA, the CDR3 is TGCAGCGGCGTCGAGGGGGCATGGGGCTACACCTTC.

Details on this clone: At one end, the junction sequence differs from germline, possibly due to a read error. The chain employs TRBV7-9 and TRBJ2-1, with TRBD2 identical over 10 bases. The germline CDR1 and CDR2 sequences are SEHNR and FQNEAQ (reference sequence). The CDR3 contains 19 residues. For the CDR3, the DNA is TGTGCCAGCAGCTTAGGAACTAGCGGGAACCTCGGGGTATACAATAAGCAGTTCTTC. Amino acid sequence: CASSLGTSGNLGVYNKQFF.

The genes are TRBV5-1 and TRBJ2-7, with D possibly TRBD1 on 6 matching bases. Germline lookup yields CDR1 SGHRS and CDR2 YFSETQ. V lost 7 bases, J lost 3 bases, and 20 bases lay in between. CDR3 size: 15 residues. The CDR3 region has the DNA TGCGCCAGCGCCCCTTTGGAAACAGGGAACTACGAGCAGTACTTC. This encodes CASAPLETGNYEQYF.

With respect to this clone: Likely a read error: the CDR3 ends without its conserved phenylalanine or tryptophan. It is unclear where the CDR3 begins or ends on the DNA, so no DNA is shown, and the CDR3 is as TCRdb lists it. CDR3 in amino acids: CASSFDGRDLIV. V usage is TRBV7-9 and J usage is TRBJ1-3. The length of the CDR3 is 12 amino acids, counting both ends. Per germline, CDR1 SEHNR and CDR2 FQNEAQ (reference sequence).

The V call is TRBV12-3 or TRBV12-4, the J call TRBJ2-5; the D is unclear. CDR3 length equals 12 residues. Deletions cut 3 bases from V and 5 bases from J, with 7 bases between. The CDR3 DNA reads TGTGCCAGCAGTTTTTCTTTGGAGACCCAGTACTTC. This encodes CASSFSLETQYF.

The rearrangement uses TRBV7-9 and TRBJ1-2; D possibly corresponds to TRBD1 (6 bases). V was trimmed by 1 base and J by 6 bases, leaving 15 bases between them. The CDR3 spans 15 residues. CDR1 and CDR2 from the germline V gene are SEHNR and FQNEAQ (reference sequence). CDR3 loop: CASSLEWQGRNGYTF. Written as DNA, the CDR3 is TGTGCCAGCAGCTTAGAATGGCAGGGGAGAAATGGCTACACCTTC. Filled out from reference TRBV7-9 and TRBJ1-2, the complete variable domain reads DTGVSQNPRHKITKRGQNVTFRCDPISEHNRLYWYRQTLGQGPEFLTYFQNEAQLEKSRLLSDRFSAERPKGSFSTLEIQRTEQGDSAMYLCASSLEWQGRNGYTFGSGTRLTVV.

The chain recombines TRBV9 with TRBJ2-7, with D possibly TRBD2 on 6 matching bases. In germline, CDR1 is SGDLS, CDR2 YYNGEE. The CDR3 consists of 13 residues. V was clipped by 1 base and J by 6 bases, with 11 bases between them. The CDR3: CASSVSGGSEQYF. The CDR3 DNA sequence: TGTGCCAGCAGCGTATCTGGGGGGAGCGAGCAGTACTTC. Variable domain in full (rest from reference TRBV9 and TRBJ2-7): DSGVTQTPKHLITATGQRVTLRCSPRSGDLSVYWYQQSLDQGLQFLIQYYNGEERAKGNILERFSAQQFPDLHSELNLSSLELGDSALYFCASSVSGGSEQYFGPGTRLTVT.